This entry features one T cell receptor beta chain sequence. Its target is not known. This entry is derived from a study of cytomegalovirus exposure and HLA in healthy donors. PCR employed 60 Vbeta and 13 Jbeta primers. Produced via immunoSEQ multiplex PCR; TCRdb's table is partial and in-frame only. The table lists 100,000 or so clones, about 80% of them singletons. Per the germline V gene, CDR1 is ENHRY and CDR2 is SYGVKD. Germline trimming cut 5 bases from V and 4 bases from J; bases unmatched to any gene: 7. This CDR3 is built from 15 residues. Study-level points and caveats: TCR beta V- and J-gene trimming was later associated with a missense DCLRE1C variant.

V is TRBV10-3 and J is TRBJ1-2; 10 nucleotides agree with TRBD1. This receptor was taken from a man aged 40-49 years in good health and CMV-seronegative. The sample taken for sequencing was PBMCs. DNA of the CDR3: TGTGCCATCAGTAATCCGGGACAGGGGTCCTATGGCTACACCTTC. Protein product: CAISNPGQGSYGYTF.